The 13 T cell receptor beta chains below all came from one sample that was sequenced in a study of technical replicates of blood from several donors. Clones were read by immunoSEQ multiplex PCR, and TCRdb kept only the in-frame ones, dropping some. The sample lists 70,000 or so clones, roughly 98% occurring once. Specimen: T cells isolated from PBMCs. These receptors were obtained from a human donor in good health.

J is TRBJ2-5 and V is TRBV5-4, with 7 positions matching TRBD2. The J segment lost 5 bases and the V segment lost 3 bases, leaving 7 bases of the junction unmatched. The CDR3 is made up of 14 amino acids. The germline gives CDR1 SGHNT, CDR2 YYREEE (reference sequence). The CDR3 is CASSSPTSRETQYF. DNA of the CDR3: TGTGCCAGCAGCTCCCCGACTAGCCGGGAGACCCAGTACTTC.

This chain joins TRBV2 and TRBJ2-1; 7 nucleotides align to TRBD2. Germline CDR1 SNHLY, CDR2 FYNNEI. The V gene end was trimmed by 6 bases and the J gene end by 5 bases; junction bases not matched to a gene: 7. CDR3 length equals 14 residues. The CDR3 sequence: CASRPRDYNNEQFF. The CDR3 region has the DNA TGTGCCAGCAGACCACGGGACTACAACAATGAGCAGTTCTTC.

The rearrangement links TRBV9 to TRBJ2-3, with D perhaps TRBD1 (5 bases). V was cut by 0 bases and J by 5 bases, with 10 bases left in between. The CDR3 loop spans 14 amino acids. Germline loops: CDR1 SGDLS, CDR2 YYNGEE. The CDR3 nucleotides read TGTGCCAGCAGCGTAGCCCCAGGGCTAGATACGCAGTATTTT. This gives the protein CASSVAPGLDTQYF.

The rearrangement joins TRBV5-6 to TRBJ2-1; D is ambiguous. The length of the CDR3 is 16 residues. The V gene's germline CDR1 is SGHDT and CDR2 YYEEEE. The germline V and J ends were trimmed by 2 bases and 0 bases, with 12 bases remaining between them. This CDR3 reads CASSLEFPSSYNEQFF. As DNA, the CDR3 is TGTGCCAGCAGCTTAGAATTTCCGAGCTCCTACAATGAGCAGTTCTTC. Based on the CDR3 plus reference TRBV5-6 and TRBJ2-1, the full variable domain is DAGVTQSPTHLIKTRGQQVTLRCSPKSGHDTVSWYQQALGQGPQFIFQYYEEEERQRGNFPDRFSGHQFPNYSSELNVNALLLGDSALYLCASSLEFPSSYNEQFFGPGTRLTVL.

The genes are TRBV5-4 and TRBJ1-1; 10 bases map to TRBD1. Germline CDR1 reads SGHNT; CDR2 reads YYREEE (reference sequence). Trimming cost V 4 bases and J 4 bases; bases outside gene matches: 4. The CDR3 is made up of 14 amino acids. The CDR3, as DNA: TGTGCCAGCAGCAAGGACAGGGGGGCCACTGAAGCTTTCTTT. Translated: CASSKDRGATEAFF.

This clone has a single count. V and J are TRBV7-6 and TRBJ2-7, with 14 bases matching TRBD2. V was pared by 6 bases and J by 0 bases, with 10 bases of the junction left unmatched. This CDR3 is built from 18 residues. From germline, CDR1 is SGHVS and CDR2 FNYEAQ. The CDR3 nucleotides are TGTGCCAGCAGTTTGGGACTAGCGGGAGACTTGAGCTCCTACGAGCAGTACTTC. It yields the protein CASSLGLAGDLSSYEQYF.

V usage is TRBV7-2 and J usage is TRBJ2-7, with TRBD2 as a possible D gene (5 bases). The germline gives CDR1 SGHTA, CDR2 FQGNSA. The CDR3 is 15 residues long. V gave up 2 bases and J gave up 0 bases, with 11 bases separating them. This chain's CDR3 is CASSLWAGTSYEQYF. The CDR3 DNA follows: TGTGCCAGCAGCTTATGGGCGGGCACCTCCTACGAGCAGTACTTC.

The J gene is TRBJ2-5, the V gene TRBV29-1; D perhaps matches TRBD1 (7 bases). CDR1 SQVTM and CDR2 ANQGSEA come from the germline V gene. Trimming pared 3 bases from V and 4 bases from J, leaving 12 bases between. The CDR3 sequence is 13 residues long. The CDR3 DNA sequence: TGCAGCGTTGAGGAGGGGGCCGGAGAGACCCAGTACTTC. Translated: CSVEEGAGETQYF.

The rearrangement uses TRBV19 and TRBJ2-1, with a tentative D call TRBD1 (5 bases). This CDR3 is 16 amino acids long. V lost 2 bases, J lost 6 bases, and 17 bases lay in between. Germline V gives CDR1 LNHDA, CDR2 SQIVND (reference sequence). DNA of the CDR3: TGTGCCAGTAGTATAACCAGGGTCCGAGATTTCAATGAGCAGTTCTTC. Protein: CASSITRVRDFNEQFF.

In its sample, this clone was seen a few times. The V and J genes are TRBV6-5 and TRBJ1-1; maybe TRBD1 (5 bases). Looked up from germline, CDR1 is MNHEY and CDR2 is SVGAGI. V was shortened by 5 bases and J by 10 bases, with 14 bases between the two germline ends. This CDR3 contains 12 residues. The CDR3 nucleotides are TGTGCCAGCAGTACCACAGGTACCTCAGCTTTCTTT. Its translation is CASSTTGTSAFF.

CDR3 nucleotide sequence: TGTGCCAGCTCACCACGGGCGGGACCCCTCTCCTACGAGCAGTACTTC. It specifies CASSPRAGPLSYEQYF. This chain connects TRBV18 to TRBJ2-7; D may be TRBD2 (6 bases). Germline-derived CDR1 and CDR2 are KGHSH and LQKENI. Trimming pared 1 base from V and 0 bases from J, leaving 13 bases between. The CDR3 length is 16 residues.

This chain joins TRBV5-1 and TRBJ2-7; 9 nucleotides agree with TRBD1. V lost 0 bases, J lost 5 bases, and 3 bases stayed unmatched. The CDR3 sequence is 14 residues long. Per the germline V gene, CDR1 is SGHRS and CDR2 is YFSETQ. CDR3 region: CASSLGQGGHEQYF. CDR3 DNA: TGCGCCAGCAGCTTGGGACAGGGGGGACACGAGCAGTACTTC.

The V gene is TRBV7-2, the J gene TRBJ2-3; perhaps TRBD2 as D (6 bases). V was trimmed by 2 bases and J by 0 bases, leaving 15 bases between them. The CDR3 contains 17 residues. Germline V lookup: CDR1 SGHTA, CDR2 FQGNSA. The CDR3 is CASSLRTGATSTDTQYF. CDR3 DNA sequence: TGTGCCAGCAGCTTAAGAACGGGAGCAACTAGCACAGATACGCAGTATTTT.